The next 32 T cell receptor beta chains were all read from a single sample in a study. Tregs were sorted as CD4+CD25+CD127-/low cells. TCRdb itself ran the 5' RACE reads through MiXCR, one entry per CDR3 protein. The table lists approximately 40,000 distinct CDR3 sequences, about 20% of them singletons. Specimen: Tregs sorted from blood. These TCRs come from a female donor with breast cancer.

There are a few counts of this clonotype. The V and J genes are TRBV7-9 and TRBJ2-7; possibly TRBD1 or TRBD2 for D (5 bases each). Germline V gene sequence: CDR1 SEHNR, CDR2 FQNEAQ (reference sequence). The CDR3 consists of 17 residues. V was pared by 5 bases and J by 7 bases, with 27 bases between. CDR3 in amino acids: CASSQDYRDPGRSEQYF. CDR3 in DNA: TGTGCCAGCAGCCAAGATTACCGGGACCCGGGTCGATCGGAGCAGTACTTC.

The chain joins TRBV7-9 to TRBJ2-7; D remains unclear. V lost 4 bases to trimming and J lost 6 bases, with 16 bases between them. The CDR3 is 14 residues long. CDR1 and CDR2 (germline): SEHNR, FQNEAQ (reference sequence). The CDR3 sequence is CASSSLTARREQYF. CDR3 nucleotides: TGTGCCAGCAGCTCATTGACGGCCCGCCGCGAGCAGTACTTC.

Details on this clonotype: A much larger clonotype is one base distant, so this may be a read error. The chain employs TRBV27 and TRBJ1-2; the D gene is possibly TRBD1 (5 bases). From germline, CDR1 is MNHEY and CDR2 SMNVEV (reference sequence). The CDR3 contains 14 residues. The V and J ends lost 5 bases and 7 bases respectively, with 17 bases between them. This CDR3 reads CASSPTGYQGGYTF. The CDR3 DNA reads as TGTGCCAGCAGTCCGACGGGATACCAGGGTGGCTACACCTTC.

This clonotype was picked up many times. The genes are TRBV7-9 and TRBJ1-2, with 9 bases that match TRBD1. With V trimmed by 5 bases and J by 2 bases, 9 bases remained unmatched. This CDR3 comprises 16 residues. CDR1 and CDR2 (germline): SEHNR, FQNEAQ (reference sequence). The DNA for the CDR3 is TGTGCCAGCAGCACTCTCTCCGGACAGGGGAACTATGGCTACACCTTC. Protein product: CASSTLSGQGNYGYTF.

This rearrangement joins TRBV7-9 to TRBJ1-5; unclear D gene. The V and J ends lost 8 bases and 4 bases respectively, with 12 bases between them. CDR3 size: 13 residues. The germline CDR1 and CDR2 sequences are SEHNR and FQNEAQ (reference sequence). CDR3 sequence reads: CASGRPGNQPQHF. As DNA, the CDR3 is TGTGCCAGCGGCAGACCGGGAAATCAGCCCCAGCATTTT. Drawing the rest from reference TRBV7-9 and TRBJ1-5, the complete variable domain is DTGVSQNPRHKITKRGQNVTFRCDPISEHNRLYWYRQTLGQGPEFLTYFQNEAQLEKSRLLSDRFSAERPKGSFSTLEIQRTEQGDSAMYLCASGRPGNQPQHFGDGTRLSIL.

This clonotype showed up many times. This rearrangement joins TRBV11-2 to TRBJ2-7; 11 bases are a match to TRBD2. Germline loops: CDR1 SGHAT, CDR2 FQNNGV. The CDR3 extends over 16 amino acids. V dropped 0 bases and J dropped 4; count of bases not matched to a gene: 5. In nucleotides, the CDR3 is TGTGCCAGCAGCTTAGATCAGGCTAGCGGGGGGTACGAGCAGTACTTC. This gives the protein CASSLDQASGGYEQYF.

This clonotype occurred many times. CDR3 DNA sequence: TGTGCCAGCAGCCCCGGGACGGGGACTGAAGCTTTCTTT. Encoded protein: CASSPGTGTEAFF. This rearrangement joins TRBV7-3 to TRBJ1-1; tentative D call: TRBD1 (5 bases). Looked up from germline, CDR1 is SGHTA and CDR2 is FQGTGA. V was shortened by 5 bases and J by 5 bases, with 12 bases between the two germline ends. The CDR3 covers 13 residues.

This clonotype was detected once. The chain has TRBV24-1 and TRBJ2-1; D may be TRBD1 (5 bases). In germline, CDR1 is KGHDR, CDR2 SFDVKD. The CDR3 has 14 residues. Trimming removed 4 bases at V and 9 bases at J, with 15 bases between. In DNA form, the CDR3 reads TGTGCCACCAGTGACCAAGCAGGGTGGGGTGAGCAGTTCTTC. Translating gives CATSDQAGWGEQFF.

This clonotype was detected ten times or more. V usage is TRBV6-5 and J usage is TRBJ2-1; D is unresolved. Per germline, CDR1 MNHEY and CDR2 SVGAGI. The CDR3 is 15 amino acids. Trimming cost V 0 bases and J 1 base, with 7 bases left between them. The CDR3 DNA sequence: TGTGCCAGCAGTTACTCTGGCCCGTCCTACAATGAGCAGTTCTTC. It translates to CASSYSGPSYNEQFF.

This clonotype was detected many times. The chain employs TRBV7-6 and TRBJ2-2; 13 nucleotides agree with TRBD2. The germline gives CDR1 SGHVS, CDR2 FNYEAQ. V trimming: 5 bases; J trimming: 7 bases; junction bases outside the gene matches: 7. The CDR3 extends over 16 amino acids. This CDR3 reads CASSLGLAGAHGELFF. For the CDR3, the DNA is TGTGCCAGCAGCCTCGGACTAGCGGGAGCTCACGGGGAGCTGTTTTTT.

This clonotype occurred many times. CDR3 sequence (DNA): TGTGCCAGCAGCCTACGCGGATCCCAAGAGACCCAGTACTTC. Translated, it gives CASSLRGSQETQYF. The rearrangement joins TRBV7-9 to TRBJ2-5, with unresolved D. The germline V gene encodes CDR1 SEHNR and CDR2 FQNEAQ (reference sequence). V was shortened by 5 bases and J by 1 base, with 11 bases between the two germline ends. This CDR3 is built from 14 residues.

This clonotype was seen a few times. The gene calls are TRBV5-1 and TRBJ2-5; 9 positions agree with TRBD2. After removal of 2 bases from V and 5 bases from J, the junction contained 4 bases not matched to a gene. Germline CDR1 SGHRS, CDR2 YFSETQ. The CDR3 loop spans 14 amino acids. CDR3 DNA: TGCGCCAGCAGCTTCGGACTAGCGATGGAGACCCAGTACTTC. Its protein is CASSFGLAMETQYF. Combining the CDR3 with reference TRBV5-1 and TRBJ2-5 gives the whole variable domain KAGVTQTPRYLIKTRGQQVTLSCSPISGHRSVSWYQQTPGQGLQFLFEYFSETQRNKGNFPGRFSGRQFSNSRSEMNVSTLELGDSALYLCASSFGLAMETQYFGPGTRLLVL.

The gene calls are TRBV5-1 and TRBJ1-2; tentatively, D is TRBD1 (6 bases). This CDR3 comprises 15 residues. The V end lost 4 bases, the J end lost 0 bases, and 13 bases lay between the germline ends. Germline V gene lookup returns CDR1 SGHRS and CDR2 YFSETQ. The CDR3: CASSNGQRSNYGYTF. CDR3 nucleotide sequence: TGCGCCAGCAGCAATGGACAGAGATCTAACTATGGCTACACCTTC.

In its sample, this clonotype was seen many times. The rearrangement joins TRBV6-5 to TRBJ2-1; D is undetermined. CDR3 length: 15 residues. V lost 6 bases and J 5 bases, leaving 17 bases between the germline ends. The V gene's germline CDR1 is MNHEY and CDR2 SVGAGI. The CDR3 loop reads CASSPDPAANNEQFF. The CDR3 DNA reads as TGTGCCAGCAGCCCCGACCCCGCGGCGAACAATGAGCAGTTCTTC.

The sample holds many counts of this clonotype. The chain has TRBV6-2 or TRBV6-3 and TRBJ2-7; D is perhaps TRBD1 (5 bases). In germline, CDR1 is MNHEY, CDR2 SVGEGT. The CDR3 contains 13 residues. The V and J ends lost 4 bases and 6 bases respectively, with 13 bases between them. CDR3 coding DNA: TGTGCCAGCAGTTCCCGGACACATAGCGAGCAGTACTTC. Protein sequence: CASSSRTHSEQYF.

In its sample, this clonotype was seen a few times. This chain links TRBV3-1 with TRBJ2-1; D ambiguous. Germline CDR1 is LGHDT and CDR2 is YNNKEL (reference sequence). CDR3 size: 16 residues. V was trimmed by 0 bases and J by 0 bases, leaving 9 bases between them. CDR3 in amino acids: CASSQDLGYSYNEQFF. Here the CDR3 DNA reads TGTGCCAGCAGCCAAGACTTAGGGTACTCCTACAATGAGCAGTTCTTC.

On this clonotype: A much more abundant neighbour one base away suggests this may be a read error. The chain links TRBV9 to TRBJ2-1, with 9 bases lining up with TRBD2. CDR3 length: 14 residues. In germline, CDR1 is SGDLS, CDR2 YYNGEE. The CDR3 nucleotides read TGTACCAGCAGCAGTAGCGGGAGTTACAATGAGCAGTTCTTC. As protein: CTSSSSGSYNEQFF.

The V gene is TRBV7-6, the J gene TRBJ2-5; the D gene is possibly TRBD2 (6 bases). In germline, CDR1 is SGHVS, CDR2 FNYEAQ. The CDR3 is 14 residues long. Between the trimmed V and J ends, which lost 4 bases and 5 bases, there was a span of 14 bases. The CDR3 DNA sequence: TGTGCCAGCAGCTCGGCGGGGTTCGTGGAGACCCAGTACTTC. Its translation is CASSSAGFVETQYF.

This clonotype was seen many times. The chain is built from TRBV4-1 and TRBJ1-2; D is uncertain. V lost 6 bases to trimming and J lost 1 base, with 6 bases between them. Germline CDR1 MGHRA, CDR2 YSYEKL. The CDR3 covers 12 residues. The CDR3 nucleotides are TGCGCCAGCAGGGGCATTAACTATGGCTACACCTTC. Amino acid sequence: CASRGINYGYTF.

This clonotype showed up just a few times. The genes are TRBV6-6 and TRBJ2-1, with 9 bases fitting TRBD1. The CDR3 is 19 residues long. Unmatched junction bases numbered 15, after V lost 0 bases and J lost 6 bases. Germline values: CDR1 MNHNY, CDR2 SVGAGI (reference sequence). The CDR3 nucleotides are TGTGCCAGCAGTTACTCGATCAGGGGCACAGGGGGCGTCTCCAATGAGCAGTTCTTC. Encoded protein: CASSYSIRGTGGVSNEQFF.

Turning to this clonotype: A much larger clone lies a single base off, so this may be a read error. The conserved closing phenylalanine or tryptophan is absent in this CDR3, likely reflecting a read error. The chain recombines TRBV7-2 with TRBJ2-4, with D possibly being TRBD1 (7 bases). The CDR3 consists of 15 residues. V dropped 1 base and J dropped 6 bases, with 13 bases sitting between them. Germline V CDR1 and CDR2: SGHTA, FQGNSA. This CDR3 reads CASSLVAGGGNIQYS. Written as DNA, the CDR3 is TGTGCCAGCAGCTTAGTGGCAGGGGGAGGAAACATTCAGTACTCC.

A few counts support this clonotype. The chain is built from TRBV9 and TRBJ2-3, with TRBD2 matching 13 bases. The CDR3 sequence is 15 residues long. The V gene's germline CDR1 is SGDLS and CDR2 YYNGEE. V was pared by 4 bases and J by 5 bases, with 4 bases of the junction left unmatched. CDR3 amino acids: CASSMGLAGRDTQYF. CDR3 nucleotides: TGTGCCAGCAGCATGGGACTAGCGGGAAGAGATACGCAGTATTTT.

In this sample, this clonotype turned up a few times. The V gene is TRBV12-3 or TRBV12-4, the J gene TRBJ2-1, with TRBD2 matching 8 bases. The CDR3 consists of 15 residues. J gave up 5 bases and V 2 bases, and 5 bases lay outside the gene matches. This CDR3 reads CASSLSGGEHNEQFF. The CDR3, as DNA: TGTGCCAGCAGTTTATCCGGGGGGGAACACAATGAGCAGTTCTTC.

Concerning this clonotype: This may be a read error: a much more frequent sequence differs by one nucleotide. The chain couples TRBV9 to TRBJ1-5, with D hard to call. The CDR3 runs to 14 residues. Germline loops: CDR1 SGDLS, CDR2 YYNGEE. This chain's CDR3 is CTSSPGGGRQPQHF. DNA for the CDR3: TGTACCAGCAGCCCCGGAGGCGGCAGACAGCCCCAGCATTTT.

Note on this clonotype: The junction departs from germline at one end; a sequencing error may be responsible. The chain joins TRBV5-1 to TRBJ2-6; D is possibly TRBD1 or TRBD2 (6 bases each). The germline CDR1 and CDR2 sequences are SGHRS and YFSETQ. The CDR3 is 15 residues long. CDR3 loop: CASSVGGSGANALTF. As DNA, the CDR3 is TGCGCCAGCAGCGTCGGGGGCTCTGGGGCCAACGCCCTGACTTTC.

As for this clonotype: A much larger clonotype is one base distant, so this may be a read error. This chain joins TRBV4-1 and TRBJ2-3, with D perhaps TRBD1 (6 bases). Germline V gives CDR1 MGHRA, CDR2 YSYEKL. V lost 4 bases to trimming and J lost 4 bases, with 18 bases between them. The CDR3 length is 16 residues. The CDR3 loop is CASSPGQPLTADTQYF. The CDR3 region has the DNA TGCGCCAGCAGCCCCGGACAGCCTTTAACCGCAGATACGCAGTATTTT.

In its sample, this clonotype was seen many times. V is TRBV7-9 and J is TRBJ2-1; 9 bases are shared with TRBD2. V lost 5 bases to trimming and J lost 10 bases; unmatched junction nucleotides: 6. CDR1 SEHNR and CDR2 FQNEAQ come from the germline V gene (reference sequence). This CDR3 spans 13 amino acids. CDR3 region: CASSQTSGGEQFF. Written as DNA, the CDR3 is TGTGCCAGCAGCCAGACTAGCGGAGGGGAGCAGTTCTTC.

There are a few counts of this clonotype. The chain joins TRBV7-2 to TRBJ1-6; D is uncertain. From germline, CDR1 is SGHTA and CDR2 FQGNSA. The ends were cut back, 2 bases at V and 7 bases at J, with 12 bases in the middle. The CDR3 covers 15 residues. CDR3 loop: CASSLSTAANSPLHF. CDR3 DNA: TGTGCCAGCAGCTTAAGTACGGCAGCAAATTCACCCCTCCACTTT.

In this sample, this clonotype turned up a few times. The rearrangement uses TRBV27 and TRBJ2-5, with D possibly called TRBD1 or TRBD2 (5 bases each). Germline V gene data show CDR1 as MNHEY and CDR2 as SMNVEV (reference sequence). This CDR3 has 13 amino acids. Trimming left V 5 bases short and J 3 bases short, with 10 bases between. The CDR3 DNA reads TGTGCCAGCAGTACCCTGGGGGAAGAGACCCAGTACTTC. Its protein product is CASSTLGEETQYF.

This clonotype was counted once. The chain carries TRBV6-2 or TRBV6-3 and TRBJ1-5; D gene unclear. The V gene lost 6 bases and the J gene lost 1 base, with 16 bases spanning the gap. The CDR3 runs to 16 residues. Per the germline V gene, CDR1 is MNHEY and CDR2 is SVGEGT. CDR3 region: CASRGVTGQSNQPQHF. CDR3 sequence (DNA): TGTGCCAGCAGAGGAGTCACCGGCCAGAGCAATCAGCCCCAGCATTTT.

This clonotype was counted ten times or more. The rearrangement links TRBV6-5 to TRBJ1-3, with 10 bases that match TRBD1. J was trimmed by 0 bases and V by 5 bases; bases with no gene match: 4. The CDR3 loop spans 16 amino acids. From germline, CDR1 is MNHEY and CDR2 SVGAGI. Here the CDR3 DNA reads TGTGCCAGCAGTGCCCGGACAGGGGGCTCTGGAAACACCATATATTTT. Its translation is CASSARTGGSGNTIYF.

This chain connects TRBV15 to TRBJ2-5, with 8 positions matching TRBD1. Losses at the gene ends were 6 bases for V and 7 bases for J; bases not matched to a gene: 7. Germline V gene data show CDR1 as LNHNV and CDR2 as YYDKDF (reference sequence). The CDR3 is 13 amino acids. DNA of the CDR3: TGTGCCACCAGTTCAGGGGGCGAAGGGACCCAGTACTTC. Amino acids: CATSSGGEGTQYF.